One T cell receptor beta chain is described in this entry. At least ten counts were recorded for this clonotype. What antigen it recognizes has not been identified. Base qualities are missing; no much larger clone stands one base away. Libraries came from PCR. The reads were generated on an Illumina HiSeq 2500. To normalize quantification of the TCRbeta repertoire, the TCR libraries were built with molecular barcoding that relied on unique molecular identifiers. TCRdb itself trimmed the public reads at Q25 with fastp, ran MiXCR and retained productive beta chains. Records with the same CDR3 protein are collapsed into one entry carrying the most frequent genes and DNA. This sample holds a few hundred thousand distinct CDR3 sequences; around 9.7% were observed only once. About 5% of the sample comes from the top ten. This sample is drawn from a study of T-cell reconstitution after alpha-beta-depleted transplantation in children listed by TCRdb under 2016. At the level of the whole study: Using TCR repertoire profiling, the study quantitatively followed how T-cell immune reconstitution unfolded in children after TCRalphabeta/CD19-depleted allogeneic hematopoietic cell transplantation.

Taken from cysteine to phenylalanine, the CDR3 has 14 residues. The only DNA kept is the CDR3, 42 bases in frame from the first base. Trimming at the junction amounts to 2 bases on V and 2 bases on J, and the germline ends lie 12 bases apart. CDR1 and CDR2 (DFQATT, SNEGSKA) derive from the germline V gene (reference sequence). The clonotype comes from a human donor who donated a stem cell graft to a child with SCID. The chain employs TRBV20-1 and TRBJ2-5, with a tentative D gene TRBD2 over 5 matching bases. The source material was PBMCs from the stem cell graft donor, sampled from the stem cell graft. The bases are TGCAGTGCTAGATCTCCACTAGGACAAGAGACCCAGTACTTC. This yields the protein CSARSPLGQETQYF.